This T cell receptor beta chain is drawn from a study of spatial heterogeneity in lung cancer. Study-level points and caveats: Counts of expanded intratumoral alpha and beta TCRs tracked tumor mutation counts.

Time point defined: sample taken at primary tumor resection. Unsorted whole RNA samples from tumor, nontumor lung or frozen PBMC were sequenced. Unique molecular identifiers tagged every individual TCR cDNA molecule. TCRdb re-derived calls from the 5' RACE reads in MiXCR, one entry per CDR3 protein. The sample records over 15,000 distinct CDR3 sequences, around 6.9% being singletons. Trimming stripped 5 bases from V and 4 bases from J, with 9 bases between. CDR1 and CDR2 from the germline V gene are SGHTA and FQGTGA. There are 14 residues in the CDR3. This clonotype was seen many times. Its target is unknown.

This specimen was lung tumor tissue, taken at surgery. The TCR sequence derives from a female donor with early-stage non-small cell lung cancer. This chain joins TRBV7-3 and TRBJ2-6, with a weak D call TRBD1 (6 bases). The CDR3: CASSNRAGANVLTF. CDR3 nucleotide sequence: TGTGCCAGCAGCAACAGGGCCGGGGCCAACGTCCTGACTTTC.